The clone carrying this TCR beta chain was counted ten times or more. The data stem from a study of neurological immune-mediated disorders. Per the germline V gene, CDR1 is SGHTA and CDR2 is FQGTGA. V dropped 0 bases and J dropped 8; count of bases not matched to a gene: 7. The CDR3 is made up of 16 amino acids. Use was made of about 920,000 CD4+ or CD8+ T cells in sorted libraries. The cDNA was produced through 5'RACE with 10-nucleotide random UMIs. From 15-18 subjects, over 170 million TCR-beta sequences were obtained in each sequencing run. TCRdb ran MiXCR on the 5' RACE reads and lists one entry per CDR3 protein. The sample carries about 40,000 distinct CDR3 sequences, about 14% recorded once.

Sequences were obtained from CD4+ T cells from blood. The V gene is TRBV7-3, the J gene TRBJ2-1, with 10 bases lining up with TRBD2. This sequence originates from a woman in her fifties or sixties with HTLV-1-associated myelopathy (HAM/TSP). DNA for the CDR3: TGTGCCAGCAGCTTAACTAGCGGGGGGCCGGTGGATGAGCAGTTCTTC. As protein: CASSLTSGGPVDEQFF.